This T cell receptor beta chain was identified during a study of T cell responses to AZD1222 COVID-19 vaccine (dated by TCRdb to the early 2020s). For context, the study as a whole: Because spike-specific TCR depth and breadth did not differ between the two schedules, AZD1222 recipients who got a second dose at roughly 4 weeks were pooled with those who got a second dose at roughly 12 weeks. A total of under 250 trial participants underwent TCR sequencing, of whom some 200 had received two doses of AZD1222 and 26 had received two doses of the MenACWY control vaccine. Enrollment into the trials was organized by age into subgroups of 18-55, 56-69 and 70-plus years, and those subgroups contained roughly 140, 27 and 60 TCR-sequenced participants, respectively.

The CDR3 regions of human TCRbeta chains were analyzed by immunosequencing. The paper's processing steps were these. Repertoire TCRs were matched against a reference library of SARS-CoV-2-specific TCRs generated with the MIRA antigen-specificity platform. Breadth meant the fraction of unique TCRs that were SARS-CoV-2-associated, whereas depth meant the fraction of total T cells that were SARS-CoV-2-associated. Using the MIRA data, each spike-specific TCR was assigned both to the spike region to which the TCR was reactive and to a CD4 or CD8 class. Log10-transformed breadth and depth values were compared by one-way ANOVA with Sidak's multiple comparisons tests. In its TCRdb copy, this immuneACCESS table keeps in-frame sequences only and misses some clones. Where compared with another copy, unresolved V genes explain less than half of these, and the others have no known cause. D and trimming come from the DNA, and the V and J calls and clone size come from that table. The sample table shows 150,000 or so clones, and 85% to 95% are seen once. The ten largest make up roughly 0.9% of the sample.

Overall study results and their limits: After two AZD1222 doses, spike-specific TCR breadth and depth were significantly higher than at day 0 and than in MenACWY recipients. Epitopes outside the regions mutated in the B.1.351 and B.1.1.7 variants were reportedly recognized by nearly half of the unique spike-specific TCRs. Participants were mostly white British and included more females than males, and it was suggested by the authors that clonal diversity may have been underestimated. In the small 56-69-year group, the increase in depth fell short of significance, most likely because of low power. CD4 TCRs associated with the vaccine covered the entire spike protein, and the dominant responses were in regions 160-218 and 743-854. Because no samples from the day 14 peak response were available, repertoires could be characterized only after the peak T cell response. Conclusions about previously exposed vaccinees are limited, since just six or seven AZD1222 recipients were seropositive for SARS-CoV-2 at baseline.

The label giving this sample's time point can be read as: baseline before first vaccination. Samples from vaccinated people were obtained from the UK trials COV001 and COV002, which included a single-blind randomized controlled phase 2/3 trial of AZD1222 (ChAdOx1 nCoV-19) in healthy adults. For TCRbeta chain sequencing, PBMC samples from trial participants were taken at day 0 and at day 28 after the second dose. Concerning this clone itself: The antigen this receptor binds is unknown. No much larger clone is present one base from it, and per-base qualities are unavailable.

V and J are trimmed by 5 bases and 2 bases, and the gene matches miss 4 bases of the junction. Counted from cysteine to phenylalanine, this CDR3 has 14 amino acids. Just the 42-base CDR3 DNA is kept, in frame starting at base 1. CDR1 MRHNA and CDR2 SNTAGT are derived from the germline V gene. This TCR derives from an adult in good health. Sequenced here: peripheral blood, sampled on day 0 of AZD1222 vaccination. The chain employs TRBV6-4 and TRBJ2-3, with TRBD1 identical over 7 junction bases. The nucleotide sequence reads TGTGCCAGCAGTTTGACAGGGACCACAGATACGCAGTATTTT. This gives the protein CASSLTGTTDTQYF.